One sample yielded the 30 T cell receptor beta chains listed below, sequenced in a study of T cells in Graves' hyperthyroidism and ophthalmopathy. TCR beta CDR3 regions were amplified from RNA. HTBI primers were employed in a first-round RT-PCR of the TCR CDR3. Using its own MiXCR run on the multiplex PCR reads, TCRdb lists one record per CDR3 protein. The data contain 350,000 to 400,000 distinct CDR3 sequences, 15% of them seen just once; the ten biggest clones take up over 25%. The sample taken for sequencing was blood. Receptor source: a woman under 40 with Graves' hyperthyroidism.

This clonotype was seen at least ten times. V and J are TRBV29-1 and TRBJ1-1; D gene uncertain. Trimming took off 3 bases at V and 5 bases at J, with 13 bases between the two ends. This CDR3 region has 13 residues. Germline V CDR1 and CDR2: SQVTM, ANQGSEA. The CDR3 nucleotides read TGCAGCGTTGAGATCGCGGTGGGGACTGAAGCTTTCTTT. It yields the protein CSVEIAVGTEAFF. The complete variable domain, with remaining parts taken from reference TRBV29-1 and TRBJ1-1, reads SAVISQKPSRDICQRGTSLTIQCQVDSQVTMMFWYRQQPGQSLTLIATANQGSEATYESGFVIDKFPISRPNLTFSTLTVSNMSPEDSSIYLCSVEIAVGTEAFFGQGTRLTVV.

This clonotype appeared many times. The genes are TRBV4-1 and TRBJ2-7, with D perhaps matching TRBD1 or TRBD2 (5 bases each). Germline V gene data show CDR1 as MGHRA and CDR2 as YSYEKL. The length of the CDR3 is 15 residues. V was trimmed by 1 base and J by 4 bases, leaving 14 bases between them. In DNA, the CDR3 is TGCGCCAGCAGCCAAGGGCCCGGGGCGCTGTACGAGCAGTACTTC. Protein product: CASSQGPGALYEQYF.

V is TRBV5-1 and J is TRBJ1-2; D is uncertain. This CDR3 comprises 13 residues. Trimming shortened V by 4 bases and J by 5 bases, and 12 bases separated the two germline ends. CDR1 and CDR2 from the germline V gene are SGHRS and YFSETQ. The CDR3 DNA reads as TGCGCCAGCAGCGCACCACCCGAGTATGGCTACACCTTC. It is translated as CASSAPPEYGYTF. Based on the CDR3 plus reference TRBV5-1 and TRBJ1-2, the full variable domain is KAGVTQTPRYLIKTRGQQVTLSCSPISGHRSVSWYQQTPGQGLQFLFEYFSETQRNKGNFPGRFSGRQFSNSRSEMNVSTLELGDSALYLCASSAPPEYGYTFGSGTRLTVV.

This clonotype was seen ten or more times. This rearrangement joins TRBV18 to TRBJ1-1; no firm D call. This CDR3 contains 13 residues. With 2 bases removed from V and 4 bases from J, the gap between germline ends came to 8 bases. Germline V lookup: CDR1 KGHSH, CDR2 LQKENI. CDR3 loop: CASSPTGITEAFF. As DNA, the CDR3 is TGTGCCAGCTCACCAACCGGGATCACTGAAGCTTTCTTT.

This clonotype was observed at least ten times. V gene TRBV12-3 or TRBV12-4 combines with J gene TRBJ1-5, with D tentatively TRBD1 (6 bases). There are 16 residues in the CDR3. V was pared by 8 bases and J by 2 bases, with 19 bases between. The DNA of the CDR3 is TGTGCCAGCGGCAAAACAGCTCCAGGGGGCAATCAGCCCCAGCATTTT. Translation gives CASGKTAPGGNQPQHF.

This sequence joins TRBV4-2 and TRBJ2-5, with TRBD2 as a possible D gene (7 bases). V gave up 3 bases and J gave up 7 bases, with 18 bases separating them. The CDR3 is made up of 15 amino acids. Germline CDR1 and CDR2: LGHNA and YNFKEQ. The CDR3 DNA sequence: TGTGCCAGCAGCCAGGACAGCGGGGCCCCGGGGACCCAGTACTTC. Translation gives CASSQDSGAPGTQYF.

This clonotype was detected only a few times. The rearrangement links TRBV19 to TRBJ2-1, with TRBD2 matching over 8 bases. V was pared by 4 bases and J by 4 bases, with 6 bases of the junction left unmatched. CDR1 and CDR2 from the germline V gene are LNHDA and SQIVND (reference sequence). The CDR3 contains 15 residues. Here the CDR3 DNA reads TGTGCCAGTAGTACAGTACTAGCGGAATACAATGAGCAGTTCTTC. This gives the protein CASSTVLAEYNEQFF.

This clonotype came up many times. The chain recombines TRBV27 with TRBJ2-5, with TRBD1 matching 7 bases. V trimming: 5 bases; J trimming: 1 base; junction bases outside the gene matches: 4. Looked up from germline, CDR1 is MNHEY and CDR2 is SMNVEV (reference sequence). The CDR3 spans 14 residues. The CDR3 region has the DNA TGTGCCAGCAGTCGGGACAGCTTCCAAGAGACCCAGTACTTC. Amino acid sequence: CASSRDSFQETQYF.

The chain has TRBV14 and TRBJ1-1, with D tentatively TRBD1 (5 bases). The CDR3 extends over 14 amino acids. The germline V gene has CDR1 SGHDN and CDR2 FVKESK. Trimming removed 5 bases at V and 7 bases at J, with 17 bases between. The CDR3 reads CASSATGAWGEAFF. DNA for the CDR3: TGTGCCAGCAGCGCAACCGGGGCCTGGGGTGAAGCTTTCTTT.

This clonotype has a count of ten or more. V is TRBV28 and J is TRBJ1-3, with D maybe TRBD1 (5 bases). The CDR3 contains 15 residues. Looked up from germline, CDR1 is MDHEN and CDR2 is SYDVKM. V gave up 1 base and J gave up 0 bases, with 7 bases separating them. CDR3 region: CASSLSGHSGNTIYF. CDR3 nucleotide sequence: TGTGCCAGCAGTTTATCAGGGCACTCTGGAAACACCATATATTTT. Full variable domain (remainder filled in from reference TRBV28 and TRBJ1-3): DVKVTQSSRYLVKRTGEKVFLECVQDMDHENMFWYRQDPGLGLRLIYFSYDVKMKEKGDIPEGYSVSREKKERFSLILESASTNQTSMYLCASSLSGHSGNTIYFGEGSWLTVV.

This clonotype was observed at least ten times. This CDR3 reads CSARPTSGSRSYEQYF. CDR3 sequence (DNA): TGCAGTGCTAGGCCTACTAGCGGCAGCCGCTCCTACGAGCAGTACTTC. V usage is TRBV20-1 and J usage is TRBJ2-7, with 8 bases that match TRBD2. Losses at the gene ends were 3 bases for V and 0 bases for J; bases not matched to a gene: 10. Germline CDR1 and CDR2: DFQATT and SNEGSKA (reference sequence). CDR3 length: 16 amino acids.

This clonotype was seen many times. The chain uses TRBV12-3 or TRBV12-4 and TRBJ2-7; 7 bases line up with TRBD2. V trimming: 1 base; J trimming: 7 bases; junction bases outside the gene matches: 7. The CDR3 has 14 residues. The chain's CDR3 is CASSLGGGPREQYF. CDR3 DNA: TGTGCCAGCAGTTTAGGGGGAGGGCCGAGGGAGCAGTACTTC.

This clonotype was observed a handful of times. This chain joins TRBV29-1 and TRBJ2-7; 11 nucleotides align to TRBD2. The CDR3 covers 15 residues. The germline V gene has CDR1 SQVTM and CDR2 ANQGSEA. After removal of 3 bases from V and 6 bases from J, the junction contained 10 bases not matched to a gene. The CDR3: CSVDELAGASGEQYF. In nucleotides, the CDR3 is TGCAGCGTTGATGAACTAGCGGGAGCGTCTGGCGAGCAGTACTTC.

Comment on this clonotype: Just one base apart from a much larger clone, this may be a read error. The genes are TRBV6-5 and TRBJ2-1; possible D gene TRBD2, 7 bases. This CDR3 has 13 residues. V gave up 2 bases and J gave up 8 bases, with 10 bases separating them. From germline, CDR1 is MNHEY and CDR2 SVGAGI. The CDR3 DNA follows: TGTGCCAGCAGTTACGGGGGGGGCGATGAGCAGTTCTTC. Translating gives CASSYGGGDEQFF.

The chain carries TRBV28 and TRBJ1-5; tentative D call: TRBD1 (5 bases). The CDR3 covers 15 residues. CDR1 MDHEN and CDR2 SYDVKM come from the germline V gene. Trimming took 4 bases from V and 3 from J, leaving 13 bases between them. The CDR3 DNA reads TGTGCCAGCAGTTCGGAGGGGATGGACAATCAGCCCCAGCATTTT. It codes for CASSSEGMDNQPQHF.

This clonotype was seen more than once but under ten times. The rearrangement uses TRBV12-3 or TRBV12-4 and TRBJ1-4; tentative D call: TRBD1 (5 bases). V gave up 1 base and J gave up 7 bases, with 13 bases separating them. CDR3 size: 15 residues. CDR3 sequence: CASSLVGTDSEKLFF. CDR3 sequence (DNA): TGTGCCAGCAGTTTAGTGGGGACCGATAGTGAAAAACTGTTTTTT.

This clonotype appeared many times. The chain couples TRBV5-1 to TRBJ2-3; 14 bases are shared with TRBD2. Germline V gene lookup returns CDR1 SGHRS and CDR2 YFSETQ. Losses at the gene ends were 4 bases for V and 4 bases for J; bases not matched to a gene: 5. This CDR3 region has 16 residues. The CDR3 loop is CASSKGTSGSADTQYF. In nucleotides, the CDR3 is TGCGCCAGCAGCAAGGGGACTAGCGGGAGCGCAGATACGCAGTATTTT.

The chain employs TRBV29-1 and TRBJ2-3, with D possibly TRBD2 on 6 matching bases. Trimming stripped 6 bases from V and 0 bases from J, with 13 bases between. CDR3 length equals 14 residues. The germline gives CDR1 SQVTM, CDR2 ANQGSEA. The CDR3, as DNA: TGCAGCGTCTCGTCCGGACTAAGCACAGATACGCAGTATTTT. This encodes CSVSSGLSTDTQYF.

In this sample, this clonotype turned up once. A junction end diverges from the germline sequence, so it may reflect a read error. The chain employs TRBV30 and TRBJ2-7; TRBD2 matches at 10 bases. The CDR3 is 17 amino acids. Germline V CDR1 and CDR2: GTSNPN, SVGIG (reference sequence). CDR3 region: CASSHRIGLADTYEQYF. The CDR3 DNA sequence: TGCGCCAGCAGCCACCGAATCGGACTAGCGGACACCTACGAGCAGTACTTC.

The chain combines TRBV14 with TRBJ2-5; D not certain. This CDR3 has 14 residues. Looked up from germline, CDR1 is SGHDN and CDR2 is FVKESK. V gave up 3 bases and J gave up 4 bases, with 12 bases separating them. The CDR3 DNA reads TGTGCCAGCAGCCAGCACTATCCCTCAGAGACCCAGTACTTC. It specifies CASSQHYPSETQYF.

This clonotype was recorded at least ten times. The rearrangement links TRBV28 to TRBJ2-3; D is unclear. The CDR3 covers 16 residues. The V gene's germline CDR1 is MDHEN and CDR2 SYDVKM. V lost 2 bases and J lost 4, with 16 bases in between. The CDR3 reads CASSLDMIGFADTQYF. The CDR3 DNA is TGTGCCAGCAGTTTAGACATGATAGGATTCGCAGATACGCAGTATTTT.

The CDR3 spells CASSPRGETGELFF. CDR3 DNA sequence: TGTGCCAGCAGCCCCAGGGGGGAGACCGGGGAGCTGTTTTTT. The chain employs TRBV11-2 and TRBJ2-2; tentative D call: TRBD1 (7 bases). CDR1 and CDR2 from the germline V gene are SGHAT and FQNNGV. Trimming stripped 5 bases from V and 5 bases from J, with 12 bases between. This CDR3 comprises 14 residues.

The rearrangement joins TRBV7-9 to TRBJ1-4, with D possibly matching TRBD1 (6 bases). In germline, CDR1 is SEHNR, CDR2 FQNEAQ (reference sequence). With 4 bases removed from V and 2 bases from J, the gap between germline ends came to 8 bases. CDR3 length: 14 amino acids. CDR3 DNA sequence: TGTGCCAGCAGCTCAGGACAGACTAATGAAAAACTGTTTTTT. It codes for CASSSGQTNEKLFF.

The V call is TRBV9, the J call TRBJ2-5; unclear D gene. The CDR3 runs to 15 residues. The V gene lost 3 bases and the J gene lost 5 bases, with 17 bases spanning the gap. CDR1 and CDR2 from the germline V gene are SGDLS and YYNGEE. CDR3 nucleotides: TGTGCCAGCAGCGCCAGATTCGGTTACGGGGAGACCCAGTACTTC. It codes for CASSARFGYGETQYF.

On this clonotype itself: A junction boundary mismatches the germline segment, possibly from a read error. The chain has TRBV12-3 or TRBV12-4 and TRBJ2-2, with D perhaps given as TRBD1 or TRBD2 (5 bases each). The CDR3 runs to 15 residues. As DNA, the CDR3 is TGTGCCATCAGTGGACAAGACAAGAACACCGGGGAGCTGCTTTTT. It is translated as CAISGQDKNTGELLF.

The J gene is TRBJ1-1, the V gene TRBV28, with D unresolved. The V end lost 3 bases, the J end lost 3 bases, and 8 bases lay between the germline ends. The length of the CDR3 is 13 residues. Germline CDR1 MDHEN, CDR2 SYDVKM. The CDR3 coding sequence is TGTGCCAGCAGTTTCGAGTGGGACACTGAAGCTTTCTTT. Translation: CASSFEWDTEAFF.

In this sample, this clonotype turned up many times. V gene TRBV28 combines with J gene TRBJ2-2; 7 nucleotides agree with TRBD2. CDR3 length: 14 residues. The junction had 3 bases not matched to a gene; V was cut back by 2 bases and J by 6 bases. Germline V gene data show CDR1 as MDHEN and CDR2 as SYDVKM. The CDR3 region has the DNA TGTGCCAGCAGTTTAGCGGGAGCTGCCGGGGAGCTGTTTTTT. It is translated as CASSLAGAAGELFF. The full variable domain, completed using reference TRBV28 and TRBJ2-2, is DVKVTQSSRYLVKRTGEKVFLECVQDMDHENMFWYRQDPGLGLRLIYFSYDVKMKEKGDIPEGYSVSREKKERFSLILESASTNQTSMYLCASSLAGAAGELFFGEGSRLTVL.

The rearrangement uses TRBV30 and TRBJ1-5; no definite D call. The CDR3 is 14 amino acids. The V end was cut by 2 bases, the J end by 2 bases, with 10 bases between. The V gene's germline CDR1 is GTSNPN and CDR2 SVGIG (reference sequence). The CDR3 reads CAWSFGYGNQPQHF. The CDR3 DNA is TGTGCCTGGAGTTTTGGTTATGGCAATCAGCCCCAGCATTTT. Full variable domain (outside the CDR3, taken from reference TRBV30 and TRBJ1-5): SQTIHQWPATLVQPVGSPLSLECTVEGTSNPNLYWYRQAAGRGLQLLFYSVGIGQISSEVPQNLSASRPQDRQFILSSKKLLLSDSGFYLCAWSFGYGNQPQHFGDGTRLSIL.

This clonotype was seen at least ten times. The CDR3 sequence is CASSSRRGVNEKLFF. In DNA form, the CDR3 reads TGTGCCAGCAGTTCCCGACGCGGGGTAAATGAAAAACTGTTTTTT. J is TRBJ1-4 and V is TRBV28; D unclear. The CDR3 consists of 15 residues. Germline values: CDR1 MDHEN, CDR2 SYDVKM. V was cut by 4 bases and J by 5 bases, with 14 bases left in between.

This chain uses TRBV13 with TRBJ2-7; 8 nucleotides line up with TRBD2. After removal of 3 bases from V and 4 bases from J, the junction contained 8 bases not matched to a gene. The V gene's germline CDR1 is PRHDT and CDR2 FYEKMQ (reference sequence). CDR3 length: 15 residues. The CDR3 loop reads CASSFRREGLYEQYF. The CDR3, as DNA: TGTGCCAGCAGCTTCCGACGGGAGGGTTTGTACGAGCAGTACTTC.